Following are 28 T cell receptor beta chains from one sample sequenced in a study of cytomegalovirus exposure and HLA in healthy donors. Researchers ran the PCR with 60 Vbeta and 13 Jbeta primers. Only in-frame clones appear in the TCRdb table, and some are missing; sequencing was by immunoSEQ multiplex PCR. The sample includes about 110,000 clones, about three quarters seen only once; the top ten take 1% to 1.5%. What was sequenced was PBMCs. These receptor sequences come from a young woman in good health and CMV-seronegative.

The J gene is TRBJ1-2, the V gene TRBV9; D gene ambiguous. V was shortened by 4 bases and J by 4 bases, with 20 bases between the two germline ends. CDR3 length equals 16 residues. CDR1 SGDLS and CDR2 YYNGEE come from the germline V gene. DNA for the CDR3: TGTGCCAGCAGCCGATCCGTCATCCGTGAAGCCTATGGCTACACCTTC. Its translation: CASSRSVIREAYGYTF.

The chain carries TRBV28 and TRBJ1-5, with 9 bases that match TRBD1. The CDR3 covers 16 residues. CDR1 and CDR2 from the germline V gene are MDHEN and SYDVKM. Trimming at V came to 5 bases and at J to 5 bases, leaving 10 bases not matched to a gene. DNA of the CDR3: TGTGCCAGCAGTCGGGACAGGGCAGATCATGATCAGCCCCAGCATTTT. Translation gives CASSRDRADHDQPQHF.

The chain couples TRBV30 to TRBJ2-7; 8 bases fit TRBD2. Germline CDR1 GTSNPN, CDR2 SVGIG (reference sequence). V lost 3 bases, J lost 5 bases, and 9 bases stayed unmatched. This CDR3 is built from 14 residues. In DNA form, the CDR3 reads TGTGCCTGGAGGGGAGCGGGAGAGTTACACGAGCAGTACTTC. It yields the protein CAWRGAGELHEQYF.

V and J are TRBV5-4 and TRBJ2-2; 8 positions match TRBD1. Losses at the gene ends were 0 bases for V and 9 bases for J; bases not matched to a gene: 7. Per the germline V gene, CDR1 is SGHNT and CDR2 is YYREEE (reference sequence). The CDR3 length is 15 residues. CDR3 region: CASSLGADRGRELFF. The DNA for the CDR3 is TGTGCCAGCAGCTTGGGCGCCGACAGGGGCCGGGAGCTGTTTTTT.

The V and J genes are TRBV10-3 and TRBJ1-4, with D unresolved. The CDR3 consists of 15 residues. The V gene lost 3 bases and the J gene lost 0 bases, with 8 bases spanning the gap. The V gene's germline CDR1 is ENHRY and CDR2 SYGVKD. Here the CDR3 reads CAISDGGTTNEKLFF. The DNA for the CDR3 is TGTGCCATCAGTGACGGAGGTACAACTAATGAAAAACTGTTTTTT.

V and J are TRBV25-1 and TRBJ2-7; D is uncertain. Germline CDR1 is MGHDK and CDR2 is SYGVNS. This CDR3 contains 13 residues. Between the trimmed V and J ends, which lost 3 bases and 3 bases, there was a span of 9 bases. CDR3 sequence: CASSESQFYEQYF. CDR3 nucleotides: TGTGCCAGCAGTGAGTCCCAGTTCTACGAGCAGTACTTC.

The V gene is TRBV25-1, the J gene TRBJ1-2, with TRBD1 as a possible D gene (5 bases). This CDR3 contains 14 residues. V lost 6 bases to trimming and J lost 1 base, with 12 bases between them. Germline loops: CDR1 MGHDK, CDR2 SYGVNS. The CDR3 bases are TGTGCCAGCAGGGCTCCGGGACTTAACTATGGCTACACCTTC. The encoded protein is CASRAPGLNYGYTF.

This clone showed up just a few times. The genes are TRBV4-3 and TRBJ2-5; 10 positions match TRBD1. Trimming cost V 4 bases and J 2 bases; bases outside gene matches: 7. The CDR3 consists of 16 residues. From germline, CDR1 is LGHNA and CDR2 YSLEER. The CDR3 sequence is CASSLGTGAIQETQYF. The CDR3 DNA reads TGCGCCAGCAGCCTAGGGACAGGGGCGATTCAAGAGACCCAGTACTTC.

The CDR3 region is CASSYGQGNTEAFF. The DNA of the CDR3 is TGTGCCAGCAGTTACGGGCAGGGGAACACTGAAGCTTTCTTT. The chain employs TRBV27 and TRBJ1-1; a weak D match, TRBD1 (5 bases). Germline V gene data show CDR1 as MNHEY and CDR2 as SMNVEV (reference sequence). The CDR3 is made up of 14 amino acids. V was trimmed by 4 bases and J by 1 base, leaving 10 bases between them.

The rearrangement uses TRBV27 and TRBJ2-5; maybe TRBD2 (6 bases). CDR1 and CDR2 (germline): MNHEY, SMNVEV (reference sequence). The CDR3 extends over 14 amino acids. Trimming took off 8 bases at V and 5 bases at J, with 18 bases between the two ends. The DNA for the CDR3 is TGTGCCAGCGGGGACCCAAGCCGGGGGGAGACCCAGTACTTC. Protein sequence: CASGDPSRGETQYF.

The genes are TRBV10-3 and TRBJ1-4; TRBD1 is a possible D gene (6 bases). Germline CDR1 reads ENHRY; CDR2 reads SYGVKD. The CDR3 sequence is 15 residues long. Between the trimmed V and J ends, which lost 2 bases and 2 bases, there was a span of 9 bases. The CDR3, as DNA: TGTGCCATCAGTGAGGGGGGGGCCACTAATGAAAAACTGTTTTTT. Encoded protein: CAISEGGATNEKLFF.

The V call is TRBV4-3, the J call TRBJ2-3, with TRBD2 matching 7 bases. The V segment lost 0 bases and the J segment 2 bases; nucleotides outside the gene matches: 8. The CDR3 contains 17 residues. CDR1 LGHNA and CDR2 YSLEER come from the germline V gene. CDR3 region: CASSQDPDSGLTDTQYF. CDR3 sequence (DNA): TGCGCCAGCAGCCAAGATCCTGATAGCGGGCTCACAGATACGCAGTATTTT.

The V call is TRBV29-1, the J call TRBJ2-7, with 10 bases lining up with TRBD2. The CDR3 runs 16 residues. The germline gives CDR1 SQVTM, CDR2 ANQGSEA. Trimming took 0 bases from V and 2 from J; bases not matched to a gene: 7. CDR3 sequence (DNA): TGCAGCGTTGAAGATTCCCCTAGCGGGAGCCCCTACGAGCAGTACTTC. Protein product: CSVEDSPSGSPYEQYF.

The V gene is TRBV30, the J gene TRBJ2-1; no definite D call. Germline values: CDR1 GTSNPN, CDR2 SVGIG (reference sequence). The CDR3 has 13 residues. V lost 1 base and J lost 6, with 10 bases in between. The CDR3 protein is CAWSDQVRNEQFF. CDR3 sequence (DNA): TGTGCCTGGAGTGACCAGGTTCGCAATGAGCAGTTCTTC.

In its sample, this clone was seen a few times. The chain carries TRBV4-1 and TRBJ2-1; D gene uncertain. V was pared by 4 bases and J by 4 bases, with 17 bases between. This CDR3 contains 16 residues. CDR1 and CDR2 from the germline V gene are MGHRA and YSYEKL. The chain's CDR3 is CASSPGPSALYNEQFF. Here the CDR3 DNA reads TGCGCCAGCAGCCCAGGCCCTTCGGCCCTTTACAATGAGCAGTTCTTC.

The chain is built from TRBV27 and TRBJ2-1; perhaps TRBD2 as D (6 bases). Germline lookup yields CDR1 MNHEY and CDR2 SMNVEV (reference sequence). CDR3 size: 14 residues. V lost 2 bases, J lost 7 bases, and 12 bases lay in between. This CDR3 is CASSLSGPGNEQFF. The CDR3 nucleotides read TGTGCCAGCAGTTTAAGCGGGCCAGGGAATGAGCAGTTCTTC.

Regarding this clone: The germline gene is not matched at one end of the junction; a read error may be the cause. This rearrangement joins TRBV7-7 to TRBJ2-7; 8 positions match TRBD1. The germline CDR1 and CDR2 sequences are SSHAT and FNYEAQ (reference sequence). The CDR3 spans 13 residues. The CDR3 nucleotides are TGTGCTAGCAGCCCAGGGGGCGGCTACGAGCAGTACTTC. This gives the protein CASSPGGGYEQYF.

CDR3 residues: CASSPGVSEQFF. CDR3 nucleotide sequence: TGTGCCAGCAGTCCAGGGGTATCTGAGCAGTTCTTC. V gene TRBV2 combines with J gene TRBJ2-1, with D possibly TRBD1 on 6 matching bases. The V end lost 5 bases, the J end lost 9 bases, and 11 bases lay between the germline ends. This CDR3 has 12 residues. CDR1 SNHLY and CDR2 FYNNEI come from the germline V gene. Drawing the rest from reference TRBV2 and TRBJ2-1, the complete variable domain is EPEVTQTPSHQVTQMGQEVILRCVPISNHLYFYWYRQILGQKVEFLVSFYNNEISEKSEIFDDQFSVERPDGSNFTLKIRSTKLEDSAMYFCASSPGVSEQFFGPGTRLTVL.

V gene TRBV7-6 combines with J gene TRBJ1-5; no clear D gene. Trimming took 5 bases from V and 2 from J, leaving 16 bases between them. The CDR3 consists of 16 residues. Germline CDR1 reads SGHVS; CDR2 reads FNYEAQ. In DNA, the CDR3 is TGTGCCAGCAGCCCTTATCTGGGAGTTGGCAATCAGCCCCAGCATTTT. Translation gives CASSPYLGVGNQPQHF. Supplemented by reference TRBV7-6 and TRBJ1-5, the full variable domain reads GAGVSQSPRYKVTKRGQDVALRCDPISGHVSLYWYRQALGQGPEFLTYFNYEAQQDKSGLPNDRFSAERPEGSISTLTIQRTEQRDSAMYRCASSPYLGVGNQPQHFGDGTRLSIL.

The chain has TRBV18 and TRBJ2-5, with 9 nucleotides matching TRBD1. Germline CDR1 reads KGHSH; CDR2 reads LQKENI. The CDR3 covers 15 residues. V was clipped by 3 bases and J by 5 bases; unmatched bases: 7. This CDR3 is CASSPDRGGWETQYF. CDR3 DNA sequence: TGTGCCAGCTCACCGGACAGGGGTGGATGGGAGACCCAGTACTTC. The whole variable domain, filled in from reference TRBV18 and TRBJ2-5, reads NAGVMQNPRHLVRRRGQEARLRCSPMKGHSHVYWYRQLPEEGLKFMVYLQKENIIDESGMPKERFSAEFPKEGPSILRIQQVVRGDSAAYFCASSPDRGGWETQYFGPGTRLLVL.

V usage is TRBV29-1 and J usage is TRBJ2-5; D unresolved. Looked up from germline, CDR1 is SQVTM and CDR2 is ANQGSEA. Trimming shortened V by 3 bases and J by 0 bases, and 5 bases separated the two germline ends. The CDR3 is 12 amino acids. The DNA for the CDR3 is TGCAGCGTTGAGGCAGACCAAGAGACCCAGTACTTC. This translates into CSVEADQETQYF.

The gene calls are TRBV10-3 and TRBJ2-5, with 8 bases that match TRBD2. The V gene end was trimmed by 5 bases and the J gene end by 5 bases; junction bases not matched to a gene: 7. The CDR3 has 14 residues. Germline CDR1 is ENHRY and CDR2 is SYGVKD. The chain's CDR3 is CAISPGGPWETQYF. CDR3 in DNA: TGTGCCATCAGTCCGGGAGGGCCTTGGGAGACCCAGTACTTC.

The gene calls are TRBV21-1 and TRBJ1-3; the table's D gene call, TRBD1, was not cross checked with the DNA. TRBV21-1 is classified as a pseudogene. The CDR3 length is 16 residues. The CDR3 loop is CASSKDREEVGNTIYF. Here the CDR3 DNA reads TGTGCCAGCAGCAAAGACAGGGAAGAGGTTGGAAACACCATATATTTT.

V and J are TRBV6-1 and TRBJ2-4, with no clear D. The germline V gene has CDR1 MNHNS and CDR2 SASEGT. This CDR3 has 13 amino acids. Trimming shortened V by 4 bases and J by 2 bases, and 6 bases separated the two germline ends. CDR3 DNA sequence: TGTGCCAGCAGTGGGGCGACCAAAAACATTCAGTACTTC. It specifies CASSGATKNIQYF.

The chain joins TRBV6-5 to TRBJ1-2; 7 bases align to TRBD1. This CDR3 has 15 residues. Germline CDR1 and CDR2: MNHEY and SVGAGI. Trimming took 6 bases from V and 5 from J; bases not matched to a gene: 12. CDR3 DNA: TGTGCCAGCAGGAACTCGGACAGGCCGCTATATGGCTACACCTTC. The encoded protein is CASRNSDRPLYGYTF.

The CDR3 sequence is CASSLGGAAPQHF. CDR3 sequence (DNA): TGTGCCAGCAGCTTAGGCGGGGCAGCGCCCCAGCATTTT. The V and J genes are TRBV7-2 and TRBJ1-5; a possible D gene is TRBD1 (5 bases). Trimming removed 1 base at V and 9 bases at J, with 10 bases between. This CDR3 contains 13 residues. Germline V gene data show CDR1 as SGHTA and CDR2 as FQGNSA.

The rearrangement joins TRBV6-5 to TRBJ1-5; tentative D call: TRBD1 (5 bases). The CDR3 is 12 residues long. The germline CDR1 and CDR2 sequences are MNHEY and SVGAGI. Between the trimmed V and J ends, which lost 8 bases and 4 bases, there was a span of 9 bases. Written as DNA, the CDR3 is TGTGCCAGCCAGTCAGGGAATCAGCCCCAGCATTTT. This translates into CASQSGNQPQHF.

The rearrangement uses TRBV7-8 and TRBJ2-5; 7 bases agree with TRBD1. Trimming cost V 1 base and J 6 bases; bases outside gene matches: 8. The CDR3 covers 15 residues. Per germline, CDR1 SGHVS and CDR2 FQNEAQ. DNA for the CDR3: TGTGCCAGCAGCTTAGTGGTTTCAGGGGGAAAGACCCAGTACTTC. Translation gives CASSLVVSGGKTQYF.